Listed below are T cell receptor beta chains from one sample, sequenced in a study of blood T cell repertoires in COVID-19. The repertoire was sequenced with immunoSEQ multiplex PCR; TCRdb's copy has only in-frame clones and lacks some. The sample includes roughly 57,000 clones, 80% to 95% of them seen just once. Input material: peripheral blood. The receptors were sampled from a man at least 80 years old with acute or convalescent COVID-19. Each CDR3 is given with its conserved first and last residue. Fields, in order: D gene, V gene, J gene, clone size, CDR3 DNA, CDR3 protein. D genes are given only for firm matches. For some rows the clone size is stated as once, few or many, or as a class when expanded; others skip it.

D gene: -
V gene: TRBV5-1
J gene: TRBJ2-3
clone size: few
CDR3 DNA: TGCGCCAGCAGCTTGGGGCGGGGACAGGATACGCAGTATTTT
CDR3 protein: CASSLGRGQDTQYF

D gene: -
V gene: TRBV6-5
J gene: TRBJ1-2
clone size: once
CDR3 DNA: TGTGCCAGCAGCTACGGAGGGCCAGGAGGCTACACCTTC
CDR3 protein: CASSYGGPGGYTF

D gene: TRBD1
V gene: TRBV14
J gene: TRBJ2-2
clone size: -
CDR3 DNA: TGTGCCAGCAGCCAAGGACAGGGCCGATTACCCGGGGAGCTGTTTTTT
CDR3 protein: CASSQGQGRLPGELFF

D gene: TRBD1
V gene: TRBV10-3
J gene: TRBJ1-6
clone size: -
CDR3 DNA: TGTGCCATCAGTGGATCCAGACAGGGGGCGGACTATAATTCACCCCTCCACTTT
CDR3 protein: CAISGSRQGADYNSPLHF

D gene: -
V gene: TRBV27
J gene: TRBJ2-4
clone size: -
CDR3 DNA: TGTGCCAGCAGTTTAGCCGGAGCCAAAAACATTCAGTACTTC
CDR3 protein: CASSLAGAKNIQYF

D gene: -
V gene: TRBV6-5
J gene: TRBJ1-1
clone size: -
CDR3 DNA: TGTGCCAGCAGTTATGGACACGTGAACACTGAAGCTTTCTTT
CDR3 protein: CASSYGHVNTEAFF

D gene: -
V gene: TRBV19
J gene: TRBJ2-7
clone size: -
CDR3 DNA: TGTGCCAGTAGTAGAGGACAGTCCAGCTCCTACGAGCAGTACTTC
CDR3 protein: CASSRGQSSSYEQYF

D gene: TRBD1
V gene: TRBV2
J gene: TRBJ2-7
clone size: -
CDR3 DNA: TGTGCCAGCACCGACAGGGGCTACGAGCAGTACTTC
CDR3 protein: CASTDRGYEQYF

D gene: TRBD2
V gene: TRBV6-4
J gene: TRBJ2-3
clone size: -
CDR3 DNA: TGTGCCAGCAGTAAAAGCGGGGTACTAACAGATACGCAGTATTTT
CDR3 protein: CASSKSGVLTDTQYF

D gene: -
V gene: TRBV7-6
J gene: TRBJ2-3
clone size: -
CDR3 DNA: TGTGCCAGCAGCTTAGTAGCCCCAGGGCCCGGCACAGATACGCAGTATTTT
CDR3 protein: CASSLVAPGPGTDTQYF

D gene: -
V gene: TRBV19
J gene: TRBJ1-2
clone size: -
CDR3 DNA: TGTGCCAGTACTGGCGTAGGGGGCTATGGCTACACCTTC
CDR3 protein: CASTGVGGYGYTF

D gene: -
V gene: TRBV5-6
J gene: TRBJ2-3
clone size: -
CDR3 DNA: TGTGCCAGCAGCCTCCGAGGAAGGGGTGAATCAGATACGCAGTATTTT
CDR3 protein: CASSLRGRGESDTQYF

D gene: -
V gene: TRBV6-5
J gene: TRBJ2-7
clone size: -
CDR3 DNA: TGTGCCAGCAGCCGGGATTCACGGGCGGAGCAGTACTTC
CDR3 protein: CASSRDSRAEQYF

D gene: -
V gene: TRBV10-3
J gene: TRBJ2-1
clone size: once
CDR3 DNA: TGTGCCATCAGTGAGATGGGGGGTGCCCCCTCGCTATCCCACAATGAGCAGTTCTTC
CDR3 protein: CAISEMGGAPSLSHNEQFF

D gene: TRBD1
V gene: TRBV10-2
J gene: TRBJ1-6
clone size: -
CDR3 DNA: TGCGCCAGCAGTGAGTCGGCAGGGGGGAATTCACCCCTCCACTTT
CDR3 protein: CASSESAGGNSPLHF

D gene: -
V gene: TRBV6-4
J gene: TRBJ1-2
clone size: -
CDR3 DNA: TGTGCCAGCAGTGACTCCGAGAGGGGGGGCTACACCTTC
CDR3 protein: CASSDSERGGYTF

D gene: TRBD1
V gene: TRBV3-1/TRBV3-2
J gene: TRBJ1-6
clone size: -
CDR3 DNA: TGTGCCAGCAGCCAAGAGACAGGGGGGATTTATAATTCACCCCTCCACTTT
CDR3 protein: CASSQETGGIYNSPLHF

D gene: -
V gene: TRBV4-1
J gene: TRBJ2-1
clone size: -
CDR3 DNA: TGCGCCAGCAGCCACCCAAGCGGTTTCTCCTACAATGAGCAGTTCTTC
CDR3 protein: CASSHPSGFSYNEQFF

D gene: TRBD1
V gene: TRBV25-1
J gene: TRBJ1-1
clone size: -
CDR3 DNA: TGTGCCAGCAGTGAGGACAGGAGAAACACTGAAGCTTTCTTT
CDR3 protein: CASSEDRRNTEAFF

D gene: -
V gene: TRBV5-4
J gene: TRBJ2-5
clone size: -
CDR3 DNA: TGTGCCAGCACCCCTGGTCGGGGTGAGACCCAGTACTTC
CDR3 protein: CASTPGRGETQYF